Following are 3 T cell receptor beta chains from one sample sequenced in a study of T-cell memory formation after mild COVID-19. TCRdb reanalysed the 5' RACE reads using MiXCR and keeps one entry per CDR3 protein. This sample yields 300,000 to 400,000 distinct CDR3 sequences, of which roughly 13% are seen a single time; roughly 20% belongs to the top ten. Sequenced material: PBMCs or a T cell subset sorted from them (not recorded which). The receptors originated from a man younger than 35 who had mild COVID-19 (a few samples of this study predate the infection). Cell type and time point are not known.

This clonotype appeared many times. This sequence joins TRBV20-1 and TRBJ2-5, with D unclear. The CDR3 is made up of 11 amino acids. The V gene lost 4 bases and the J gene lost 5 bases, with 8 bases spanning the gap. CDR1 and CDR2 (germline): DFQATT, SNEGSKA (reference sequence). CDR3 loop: CSANRVETQYF. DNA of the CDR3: TGCAGTGCTAACCGGGTGGAGACCCAGTACTTC.

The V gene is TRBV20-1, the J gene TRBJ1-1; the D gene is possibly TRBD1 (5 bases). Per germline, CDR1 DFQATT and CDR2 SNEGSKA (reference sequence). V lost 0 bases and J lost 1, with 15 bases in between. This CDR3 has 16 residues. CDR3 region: CSARDPMGGRNTEAFF. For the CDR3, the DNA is TGCAGTGCTAGAGACCCGATGGGGGGAAGGAACACTGAAGCTTTCTTT.

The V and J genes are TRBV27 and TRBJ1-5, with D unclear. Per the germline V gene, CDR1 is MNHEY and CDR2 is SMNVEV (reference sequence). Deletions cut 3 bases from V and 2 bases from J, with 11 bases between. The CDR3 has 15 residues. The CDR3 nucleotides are TGTGCCAGCAGTTTTTCCAGGTGGGGCAATCAGCCCCAGCATTTT. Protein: CASSFSRWGNQPQHF.